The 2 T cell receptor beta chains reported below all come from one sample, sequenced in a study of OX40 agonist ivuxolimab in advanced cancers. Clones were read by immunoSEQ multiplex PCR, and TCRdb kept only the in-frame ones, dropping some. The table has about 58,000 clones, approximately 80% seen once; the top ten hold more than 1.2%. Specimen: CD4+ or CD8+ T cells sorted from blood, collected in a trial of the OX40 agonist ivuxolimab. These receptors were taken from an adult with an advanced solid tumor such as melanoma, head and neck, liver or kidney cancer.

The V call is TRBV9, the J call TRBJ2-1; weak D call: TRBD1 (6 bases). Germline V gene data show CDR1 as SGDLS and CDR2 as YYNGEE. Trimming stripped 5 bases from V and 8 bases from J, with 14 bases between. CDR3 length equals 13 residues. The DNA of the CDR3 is TGTGCCAGCAGTCTTACTGGGGGCGATGAGCAGTTCTTC. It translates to CASSLTGGDEQFF.

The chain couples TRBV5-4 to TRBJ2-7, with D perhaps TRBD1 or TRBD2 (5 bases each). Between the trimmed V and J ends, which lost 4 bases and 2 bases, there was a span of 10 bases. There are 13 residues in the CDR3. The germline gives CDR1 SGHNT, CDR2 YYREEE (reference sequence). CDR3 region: CASSRDAAYEQYF. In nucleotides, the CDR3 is TGTGCCAGCAGCAGGGACGCCGCCTACGAGCAGTACTTC.